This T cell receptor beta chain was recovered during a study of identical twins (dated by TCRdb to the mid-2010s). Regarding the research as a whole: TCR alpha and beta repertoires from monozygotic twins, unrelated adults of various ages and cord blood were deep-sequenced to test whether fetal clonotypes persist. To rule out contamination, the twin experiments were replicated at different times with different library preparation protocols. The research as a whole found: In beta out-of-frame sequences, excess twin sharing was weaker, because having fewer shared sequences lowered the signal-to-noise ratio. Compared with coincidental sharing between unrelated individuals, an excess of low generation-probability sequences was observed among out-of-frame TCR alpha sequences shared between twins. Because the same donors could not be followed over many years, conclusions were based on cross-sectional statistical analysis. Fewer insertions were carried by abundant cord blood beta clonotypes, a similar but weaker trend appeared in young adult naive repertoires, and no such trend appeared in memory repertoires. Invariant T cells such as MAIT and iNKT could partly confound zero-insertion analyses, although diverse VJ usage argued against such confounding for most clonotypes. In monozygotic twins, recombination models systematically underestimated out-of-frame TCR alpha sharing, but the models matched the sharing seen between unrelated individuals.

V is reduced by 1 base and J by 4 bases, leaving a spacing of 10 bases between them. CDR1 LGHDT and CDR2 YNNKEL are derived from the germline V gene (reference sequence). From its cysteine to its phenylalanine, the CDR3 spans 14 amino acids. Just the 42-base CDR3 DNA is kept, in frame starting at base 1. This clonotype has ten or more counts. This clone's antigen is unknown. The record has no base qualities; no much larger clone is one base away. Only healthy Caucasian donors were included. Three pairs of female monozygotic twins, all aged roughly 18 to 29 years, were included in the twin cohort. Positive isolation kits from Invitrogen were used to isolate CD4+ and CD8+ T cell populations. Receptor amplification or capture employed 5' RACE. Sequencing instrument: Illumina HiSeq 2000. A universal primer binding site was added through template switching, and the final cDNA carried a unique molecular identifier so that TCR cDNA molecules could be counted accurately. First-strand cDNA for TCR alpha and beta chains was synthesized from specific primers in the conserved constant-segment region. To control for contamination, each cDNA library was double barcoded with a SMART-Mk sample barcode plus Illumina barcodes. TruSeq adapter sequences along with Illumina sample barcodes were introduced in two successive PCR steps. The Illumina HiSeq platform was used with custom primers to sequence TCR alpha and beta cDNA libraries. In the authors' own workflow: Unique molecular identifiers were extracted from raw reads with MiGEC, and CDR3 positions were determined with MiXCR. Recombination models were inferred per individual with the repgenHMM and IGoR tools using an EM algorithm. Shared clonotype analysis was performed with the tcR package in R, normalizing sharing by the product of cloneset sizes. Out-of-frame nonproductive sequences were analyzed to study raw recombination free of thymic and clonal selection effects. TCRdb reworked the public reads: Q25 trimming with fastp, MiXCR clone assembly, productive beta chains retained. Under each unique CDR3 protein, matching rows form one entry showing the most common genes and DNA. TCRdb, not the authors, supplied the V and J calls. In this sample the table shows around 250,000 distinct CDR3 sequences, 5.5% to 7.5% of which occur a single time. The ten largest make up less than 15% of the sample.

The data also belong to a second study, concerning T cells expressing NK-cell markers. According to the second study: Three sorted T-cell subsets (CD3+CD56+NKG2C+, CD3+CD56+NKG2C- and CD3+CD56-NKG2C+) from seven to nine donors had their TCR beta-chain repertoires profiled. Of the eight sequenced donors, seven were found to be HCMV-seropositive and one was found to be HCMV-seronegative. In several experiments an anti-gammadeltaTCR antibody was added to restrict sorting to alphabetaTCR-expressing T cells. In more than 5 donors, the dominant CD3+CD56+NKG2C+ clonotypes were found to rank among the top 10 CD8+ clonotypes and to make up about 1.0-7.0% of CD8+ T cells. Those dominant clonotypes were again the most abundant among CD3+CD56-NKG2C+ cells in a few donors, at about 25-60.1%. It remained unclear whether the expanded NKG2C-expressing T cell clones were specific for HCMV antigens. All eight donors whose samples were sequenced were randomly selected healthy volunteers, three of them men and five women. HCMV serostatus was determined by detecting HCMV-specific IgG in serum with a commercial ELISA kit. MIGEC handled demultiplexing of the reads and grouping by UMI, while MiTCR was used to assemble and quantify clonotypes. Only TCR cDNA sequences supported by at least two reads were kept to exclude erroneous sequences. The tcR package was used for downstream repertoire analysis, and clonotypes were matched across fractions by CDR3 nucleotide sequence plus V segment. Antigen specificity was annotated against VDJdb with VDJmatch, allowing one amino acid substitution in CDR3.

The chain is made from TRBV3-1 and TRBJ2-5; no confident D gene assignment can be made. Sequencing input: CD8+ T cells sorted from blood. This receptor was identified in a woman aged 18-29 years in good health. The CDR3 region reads CASSQGSLGETQYF. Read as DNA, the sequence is TGTGCCAGCAGCCAAGGGAGTCTAGGAGAGACCCAGTACTTC.